Listed below are T cell receptor beta chains from one sample, sequenced in a study of T cell responses to AZD1222 COVID-19 vaccine. Profiling relied on immunoSEQ multiplex PCR, and the TCRdb table lists in-frame clones only, not all of them. The sample contains around 76,000 clones, about 85% of which appear only once. Sequenced here: peripheral blood, sampled on day 0 of AZD1222 vaccination. Receptors originate from an adult in good health. Each CDR3 is given with its conserved first and last residue. The D gene is left open where the match is weak. Not all rows give a size; the values are once, few, many and, for expanded clones, a class.

>few|TRBJ1-5|TRBV10-2|-
TGCGCCAGCAGTGATTTTGACCGCCCTCTACCCCAGCATTTT
CASSDFDRPLPQHF
>-|TRBJ2-3|TRBV27|TRBD1
TGTGCCAGCAGTTTATCGCCCCGGTCAGGGGGCTCACTCTTTCCGCAGTATTTT
CASSLSPRSGGSLFPQYF
>-|TRBJ2-7|TRBV5-1|TRBD1
TGCGCCAGCAGCTTGGATGGGACAGGGATTTACGAGCAGTACTTC
CASSLDGTGIYEQYF
>-|TRBJ1-1|TRBV10-3|TRBD1
TGTGCCATCGGCAGAGTTGGAGGGGGCCAAACTGAAGCTTTCTTT
CAIGRVGGGQTEAFF
>-|TRBJ2-5|TRBV7-3|-
TGTGCCAGCAGCTTTGGGGGTTTCGAGACCCAGTACTTC
CASSFGGFETQYF
>few|TRBJ1-2|TRBV6-5|TRBD1
TGTGCCAGCAGTTACGGGGGACAGCCATATGGCTACACCTTC
CASSYGGQPYGYTF
>once|TRBJ2-1|TRBV27|TRBD2
TGTGCCAGCAGTTTATCGGGTAGCGGGGGGCGGGGTGAGCAGTTCTTC
CASSLSGSGGRGEQFF
>-|TRBJ2-1|TRBV29-1|-
TGCAGCGTGGCCCCCGGATCCTACAATGAGCAGTTCTTC
CSVAPGSYNEQFF
>once|TRBJ2-5|TRBV3-1/TRBV3-2|-
TGTGCCAGCAGCGCATGGGAAGAGACCCAGTACTTC
CASSAWEETQYF
>-|TRBJ1-2|TRBV7-2|-
TGTGCCAGCAGGACGATTCGGGTTGGCTACACCTTC
CASRTIRVGYTF